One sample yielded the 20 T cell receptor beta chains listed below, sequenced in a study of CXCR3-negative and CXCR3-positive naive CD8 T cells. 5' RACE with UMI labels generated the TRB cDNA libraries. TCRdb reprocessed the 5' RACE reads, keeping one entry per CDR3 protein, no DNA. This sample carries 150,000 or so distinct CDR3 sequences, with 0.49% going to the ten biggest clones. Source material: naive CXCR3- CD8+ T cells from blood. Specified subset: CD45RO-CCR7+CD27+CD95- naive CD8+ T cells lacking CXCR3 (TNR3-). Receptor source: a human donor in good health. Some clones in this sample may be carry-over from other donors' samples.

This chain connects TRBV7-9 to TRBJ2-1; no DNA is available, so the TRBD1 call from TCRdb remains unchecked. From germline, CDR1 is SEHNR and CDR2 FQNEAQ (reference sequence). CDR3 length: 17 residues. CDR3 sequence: CASSLGLWGANRGEQFF.

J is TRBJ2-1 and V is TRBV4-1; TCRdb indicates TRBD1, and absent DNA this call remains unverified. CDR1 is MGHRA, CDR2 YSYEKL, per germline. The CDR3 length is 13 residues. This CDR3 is CASSGGPGDEQFF.

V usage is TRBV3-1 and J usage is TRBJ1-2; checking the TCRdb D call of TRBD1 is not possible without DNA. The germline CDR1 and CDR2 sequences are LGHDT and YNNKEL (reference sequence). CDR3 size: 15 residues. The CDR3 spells CASSLEPGQGDGYTF.

CDR3 sequence reads: CSVTIYNEQFF. V is TRBV29-1 and J is TRBJ2-1. Germline CDR1 reads SQVTM; CDR2 reads ANQGSEA. The CDR3 extends over 11 amino acids.

CDR3 sequence: CASSVSYSYEQYF. The rearrangement joins TRBV27 to TRBJ2-7. CDR1 is MNHEY and CDR2 is SMNVEV in the germline V gene (reference sequence). The length of the CDR3 is 13 residues.

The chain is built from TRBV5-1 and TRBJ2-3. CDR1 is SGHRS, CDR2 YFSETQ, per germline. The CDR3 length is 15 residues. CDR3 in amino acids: CASSSPDRGADTQYF. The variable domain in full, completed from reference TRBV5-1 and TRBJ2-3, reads KAGVTQTPRYLIKTRGQQVTLSCSPISGHRSVSWYQQTPGQGLQFLFEYFSETQRNKGNFPGRFSGRQFSNSRSEMNVSTLELGDSALYLCASSSPDRGADTQYFGPGTRLTVL.

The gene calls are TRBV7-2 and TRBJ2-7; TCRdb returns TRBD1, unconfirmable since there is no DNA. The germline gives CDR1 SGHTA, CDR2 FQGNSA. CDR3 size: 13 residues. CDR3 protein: CTSSSGAAYEQYF.

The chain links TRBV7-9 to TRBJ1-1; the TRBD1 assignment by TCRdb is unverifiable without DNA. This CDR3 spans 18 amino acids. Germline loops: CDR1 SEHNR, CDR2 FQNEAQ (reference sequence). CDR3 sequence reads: CASSSQGLMLSANTEAFF.

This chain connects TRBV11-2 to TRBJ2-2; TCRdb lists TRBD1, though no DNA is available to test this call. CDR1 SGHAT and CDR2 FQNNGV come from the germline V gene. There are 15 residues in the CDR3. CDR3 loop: CASSSGPGVGGELFF.

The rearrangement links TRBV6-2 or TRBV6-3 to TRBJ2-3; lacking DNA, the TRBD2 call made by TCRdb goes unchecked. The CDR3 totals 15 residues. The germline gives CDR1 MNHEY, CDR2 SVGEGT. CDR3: CASSYSAGSTDTQYF.

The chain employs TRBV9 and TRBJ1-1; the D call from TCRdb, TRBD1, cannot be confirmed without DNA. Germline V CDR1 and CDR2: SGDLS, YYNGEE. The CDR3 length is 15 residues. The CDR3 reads CASSASGATNTEAFF.

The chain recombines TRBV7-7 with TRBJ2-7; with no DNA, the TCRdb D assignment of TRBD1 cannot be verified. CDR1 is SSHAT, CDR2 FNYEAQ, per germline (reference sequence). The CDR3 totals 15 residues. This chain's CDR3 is CASSPAGGKGYEQYF.

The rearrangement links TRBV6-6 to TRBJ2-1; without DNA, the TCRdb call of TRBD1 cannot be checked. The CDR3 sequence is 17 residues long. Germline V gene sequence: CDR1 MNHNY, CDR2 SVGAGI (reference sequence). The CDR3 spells CASSYSISPSSYNEQFF.

This chain's CDR3 is CASSSGTSGYYNEQFF. This chain uses TRBV7-3 with TRBJ2-1; with no DNA, the TCRdb D assignment of TRBD2 cannot be verified. This CDR3 is 16 amino acids long. CDR1 SGHTA and CDR2 FQGTGA come from the germline V gene.

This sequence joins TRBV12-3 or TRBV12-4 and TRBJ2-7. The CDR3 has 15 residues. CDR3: CASSLILEYVDEQYF.

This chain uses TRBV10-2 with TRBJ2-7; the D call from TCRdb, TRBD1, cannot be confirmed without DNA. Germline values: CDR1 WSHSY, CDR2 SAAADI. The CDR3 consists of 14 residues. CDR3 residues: CASSDRGGSYEQYF.

The CDR3 spells CASRLTGTEPYEQYF. The chain joins TRBV11-1 to TRBJ2-7; the TCRdb call, TRBD1, lacks DNA for checking. CDR3 length: 15 residues. Germline values: CDR1 SGHAT, CDR2 FQDESV (reference sequence).

CDR3: CASTHWGTSGLSYEQYF. The chain employs TRBV7-2 and TRBJ2-7; lacking DNA, the TRBD2 call made by TCRdb goes unchecked. Germline-derived CDR1 and CDR2 are SGHTA and FQGNSA. The CDR3 contains 17 residues.

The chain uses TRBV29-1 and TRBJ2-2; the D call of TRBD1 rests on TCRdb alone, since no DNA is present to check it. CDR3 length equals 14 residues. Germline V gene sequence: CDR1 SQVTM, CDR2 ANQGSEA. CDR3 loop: CSVARDRTTGELFF.

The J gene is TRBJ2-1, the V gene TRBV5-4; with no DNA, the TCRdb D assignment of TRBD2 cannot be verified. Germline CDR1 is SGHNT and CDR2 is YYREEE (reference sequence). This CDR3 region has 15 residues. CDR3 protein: CASSRTSGRGNEQFF.